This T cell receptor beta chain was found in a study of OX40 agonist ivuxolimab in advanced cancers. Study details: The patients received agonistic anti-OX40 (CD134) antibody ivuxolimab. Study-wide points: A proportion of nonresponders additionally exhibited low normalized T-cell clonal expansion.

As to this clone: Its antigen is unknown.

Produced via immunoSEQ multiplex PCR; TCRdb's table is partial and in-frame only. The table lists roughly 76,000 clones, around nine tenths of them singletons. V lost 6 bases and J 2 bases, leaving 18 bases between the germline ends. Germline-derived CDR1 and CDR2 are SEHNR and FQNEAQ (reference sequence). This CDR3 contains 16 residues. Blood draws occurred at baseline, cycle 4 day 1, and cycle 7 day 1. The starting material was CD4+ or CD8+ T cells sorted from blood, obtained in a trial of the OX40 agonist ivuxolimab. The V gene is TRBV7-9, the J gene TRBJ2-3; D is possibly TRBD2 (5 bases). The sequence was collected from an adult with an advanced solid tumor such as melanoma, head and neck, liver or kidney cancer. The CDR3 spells CASRQSKDSYTDTQYF. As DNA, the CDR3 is TGTGCCAGCAGGCAAAGCAAGGACTCTTACACAGATACGCAGTATTTT.